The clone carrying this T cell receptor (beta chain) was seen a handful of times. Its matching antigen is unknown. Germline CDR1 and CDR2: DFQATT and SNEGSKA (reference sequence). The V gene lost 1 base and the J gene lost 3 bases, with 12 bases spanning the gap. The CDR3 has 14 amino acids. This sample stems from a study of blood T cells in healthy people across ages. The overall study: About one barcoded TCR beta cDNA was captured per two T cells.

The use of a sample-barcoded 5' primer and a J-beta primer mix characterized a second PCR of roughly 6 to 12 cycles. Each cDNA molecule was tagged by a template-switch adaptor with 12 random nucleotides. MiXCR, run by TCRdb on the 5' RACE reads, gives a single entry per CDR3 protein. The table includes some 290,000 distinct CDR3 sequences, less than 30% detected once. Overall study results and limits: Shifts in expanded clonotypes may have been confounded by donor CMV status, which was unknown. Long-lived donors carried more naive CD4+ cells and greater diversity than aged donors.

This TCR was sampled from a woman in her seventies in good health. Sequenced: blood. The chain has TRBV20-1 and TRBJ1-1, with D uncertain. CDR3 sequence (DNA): TGCAGTGCTAGAGTATCTGGGCTGGACACTGAAGCTTTCTTT. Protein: CSARVSGLDTEAFF.